This T cell receptor beta chain was sequenced for a study of blood T cell repertoires in COVID-19. The germline CDR1 and CDR2 sequences are KGHSH and LQKENI. The trim removed 1 base at V and 5 bases at J, leaving 4 bases unmatched. The CDR3 length is 15 residues. Profiling relied on immunoSEQ multiplex PCR, and the TCRdb table lists in-frame clones only, not all of them. The repertoire includes over 70,000 clones, about 88% of them detected once, and about a sixth sits in the top ten. What was sequenced was peripheral blood. The V and J genes are TRBV18 and TRBJ2-4, with 8 bases matching TRBD1. The TCR sequence derives from a human donor in a cohort sampled during active COVID-19. The CDR3 DNA is TGTGCCAGCTCACCACTAGGACAGGGTGAAAACATTCAGTACTTC. Translated: CASSPLGQGENIQYF.